A selection of T cell receptor beta chains follows, all from one sample in a study of blood T cells in healthy people across ages. MiXCR, applied by TCRdb to the 5' RACE reads, yields one record per CDR3 protein. The sample has 1,500,000 or so distinct CDR3 sequences; about 45% are singletons. Sequenced sample: blood. All receptors come from a woman aged 18-29 years in good health. CDR3s include the opening cysteine and the closing phenylalanine or tryptophan. The D gene is left open where the match is weak. Clone size appears in some rows only: once, few, many, or a class for an expanded clone.

clone_size	d_call	j_call	cdr3_length	v_call	cdr3_aa	cdr3_nt
-	-	TRBJ2-7	13	TRBV15	CATSRDLEGEQYF	TGTGCCACCAGCAGAGATTTAGAGGGCGAGCAGTACTTC
few	-	TRBJ1-1	14	TRBV4-1	CASSQLTGGSEAFF	TGCGCCAGCAGCCAATTGACGGGCGGTTCCGAAGCTTTCTTT
-	-	TRBJ2-7	14	TRBV7-9	CASSLTPGRYEQYF	TGTGCCAGCAGCTTAACGCCGGGGCGTTACGAGCAGTACTTC
many	-	TRBJ2-7	11	TRBV29-1	CSVVRSYEQYF	TGCAGCGTTGTGCGGTCCTACGAGCAGTACTTC
many	-	TRBJ2-7	13	TRBV18	CASSPPGVYEQYF	TGTGCCAGCTCACCACCGGGAGTTTACGAGCAGTACTTC
many	TRBD2	TRBJ2-2	15	TRBV20-1	CSARLGGRETGELFF	TGCAGTGCTAGATTAGGCGGGAGGGAGACCGGGGAGCTGTTTTTT
few	TRBD1	TRBJ1-1	12	TRBV7-2	CASSLVTGAAFF	TGTGCCAGCAGCTTAGTTACAGGGGCCGCTTTCTTT
-	TRBD1	TRBJ1-2	10	TRBV12-3/TRBV12-4	CAGRGNGYTF	TGTGCCGGCAGGGGGAACGGCTACACCTTC
-	TRBD2	TRBJ2-3	15	TRBV7-2	CASQPRGVGTDTQYF	TGTGCCAGCCAACCGCGGGGGGTCGGCACAGATACGCAGTATTTT
few	-	TRBJ1-4	16	TRBV18	CASSPFARTGSEKLFF	TGTGCCAGCTCACCTTTCGCCAGGACGGGGAGTGAAAAACTGTTTTTT
many	-	TRBJ2-3	12	TRBV5-1	CASSLWGDTQYF	TGTGCCAGCAGCTTATGGGGGGATACGCAGTATTTT
-	-	TRBJ2-2	13	TRBV4-3	CASSLTATGELFF	TGCGCCAGCAGCCTAACAGCTACCGGGGAGCTGTTTTTT
-	TRBD1	TRBJ2-3	15	TRBV5-1	CASSPLDRLRDTQYF	TGCGCCAGCAGCCCACTGGACAGGTTGCGCGATACGCAGTATTTT
few	TRBD1	TRBJ1-2	14	TRBV29-1	CSVEGGTGSYGYTF	TGCAGCGTTGAAGGGGGGACAGGGAGTTATGGCTACACCTTC
-	TRBD1	TRBJ1-1	14	TRBV14	CASRGTAENTEAFF	TGTGCCAGCCGTGGGACAGCCGAGAACACTGAAGCTTTCTTT
-	TRBD1	TRBJ2-4	15	TRBV20-1	CSASRDRGSQNIQYF	TGCAGTGCTAGTAGGGACAGGGGGTCCCAAAACATTCAGTACTTC
-	-	TRBJ2-1	17	TRBV19	CASSMQSWQGPYNEQFF	TGTGCCAGTAGTATGCAGTCTTGGCAGGGACCCTACAATGAGCAGTTCTTC
many	-	TRBJ2-7	13	TRBV4-2	CASSQGADYEQYF	TGTGCCAGCAGCCAAGGAGCGGACTACGAGCAGTACTTC
-	-	TRBJ2-5	14	TRBV11-2	CASSLGGSVEAQYF	TGTGCCAGCAGCTTAGGTGGGTCCGTGGAGGCCCAGTACTTC
few	-	TRBJ1-2	15	TRBV3-1	CASSQAGAPNYGYTF	TGTGCCAGCAGCCAAGCCGGGGCACCAAACTATGGCTACACCTTC
few	TRBD2	TRBJ2-7	16	TRBV7-3	CASSSTASGIYYEQYF	TGTGCCAGCAGCTCGACGGCTAGCGGGATATACTACGAGCAGTACTTC
-	-	TRBJ2-1	17	TRBV2	CASSGTPVTTRGNEQFF	TGTGCCAGCAGCGGAACGCCGGTAACTACTAGGGGGAATGAGCAGTTCTTC
-	TRBD1	TRBJ2-1	18	TRBV11-3	CASSAVPGQGPQYNEQFF	TGTGCCAGCAGCGCAGTCCCGGGACAGGGCCCCCAATACAATGAGCAGTTCTTC
-	-	TRBJ1-5	13	TRBV20-1	CSARVTGPQPQHF	TGCAGTGCTAGAGTCACAGGCCCTCAGCCCCAGCATTTT
few	TRBD2	TRBJ2-1	16	TRBV9	CASSVERTSGYNEQFF	TGTGCCAGCAGCGTAGAAAGGACTAGCGGGTACAATGAGCAGTTCTTC